The 31 T cell receptor beta chains reported below all come from one sample, sequenced in a study of blood T cell repertoires in COVID-19. Using immunoSEQ multiplex PCR, the repertoire was profiled, and TCRdb retains in-frame clones only, with some absent. The data contain about 99,000 clones, more than 75% of them singletons. The sequencing sample was made of peripheral blood. These receptors all come from a man between 60 and 75 years old with acute or convalescent COVID-19.

The rearrangement links TRBV19 to TRBJ2-5; D is uncertain. CDR1 and CDR2 (germline): LNHDA, SQIVND (reference sequence). The CDR3 is 13 residues long. Trimming removed 2 bases at V and 2 bases at J, with 6 bases between. DNA of the CDR3: TGTGCCAGTAGTATAAAACAGCAAGAGACCCAGTACTTC. The encoded protein is CASSIKQQETQYF. The variable domain in full, with the rest retrieved from reference TRBV19 and TRBJ2-5, is DGGITQSPKYLFRKEGQNVTLSCEQNLNHDAMYWYRQDPGQGLRLIYYSQIVNDFQKGDIAEGYSVSREKKESFPLTVTSAQKNPTAFYLCASSIKQQETQYFGPGTRLLVL.

The chain uses TRBV20-1 and TRBJ1-6, with 7 bases aligning to TRBD1. V was pared by 3 bases and J by 7 bases, with 12 bases of the junction left unmatched. The CDR3 is made up of 16 amino acids. CDR1 is DFQATT and CDR2 is SNEGSKA in the germline V gene (reference sequence). CDR3 residues: CSASPPRQGMNSPLHF. The DNA of the CDR3 is TGCAGTGCTAGTCCCCCCAGACAGGGCATGAATTCACCCCTCCACTTT.

The rearrangement uses TRBV5-5 and TRBJ2-3; unclear D gene. The CDR3 loop spans 11 amino acids. Germline V gene data show CDR1 as SGHKS and CDR2 as YYEKEE (reference sequence). The ends were cut back, 6 bases at V and 2 bases at J, with 4 bases in the middle. The CDR3 loop reads CASTYTDTQYF. The CDR3 region has the DNA TGTGCCAGCACGTACACAGATACGCAGTATTTT.

V usage is TRBV7-8 and J usage is TRBJ1-2; 9 bases align to TRBD1. V lost 1 base to trimming and J lost 2 bases; unmatched junction nucleotides: 5. Per germline, CDR1 SGHVS and CDR2 FQNEAQ. CDR3 length: 16 amino acids. CDR3 sequence reads: CASSLGTGGFNYGYTF. The CDR3 DNA reads TGTGCCAGCAGCTTAGGTACAGGGGGCTTCAACTATGGCTACACCTTC.

The V and J genes are TRBV10-3 and TRBJ2-5; no clear D. This CDR3 is 10 amino acids long. Germline loops: CDR1 ENHRY, CDR2 SYGVKD. V was cut by 7 bases and J by 5 bases, with 5 bases left in between. The CDR3 nucleotides are TGTGCCATCACCGTGGAGACCCAGTACTTC. Protein: CAITVETQYF.

The chain links TRBV4-3 to TRBJ2-3; perhaps TRBD1 as D (6 bases). Per germline, CDR1 LGHNA and CDR2 YSLEER. The CDR3 extends over 14 amino acids. The V end lost 1 base, the J end lost 3 bases, and 8 bases lay between the germline ends. The CDR3, as DNA: TGCGCCAGCAGCCAAGCCCAGGGGACAGATACGCAGTATTTT. Its protein is CASSQAQGTDTQYF.

This sequence joins TRBV18 and TRBJ2-1; 8 nucleotides align to TRBD2. The germline V gene has CDR1 KGHSH and CDR2 LQKENI. This CDR3 has 14 residues. J gave up 3 bases and V 4 bases, and 2 bases lay outside the gene matches. This CDR3 reads CASSLGTSYNEQFF. As DNA, the CDR3 is TGTGCCAGCTCACTGGGGACTAGCTACAATGAGCAGTTCTTC.

The V and J genes are TRBV3-1 (or the pseudogene TRBV3-2) and TRBJ1-2, with a tentative D call TRBD1 (5 bases). CDR3 length: 15 amino acids. Germline CDR1 reads LGHDT; CDR2 reads YNNKEL (reference sequence). V was pared by 1 base and J by 7 bases, with 16 bases between. The CDR3 loop reads CASSQGRAGNGGYTF. The CDR3 nucleotides are TGTGCCAGCAGCCAAGGCCGGGCAGGGAACGGTGGCTACACCTTC.

The chain has TRBV11-3 and TRBJ1-4; 11 positions agree with TRBD1. Germline values: CDR1 SGHNT, CDR2 YENEEA. V dropped 5 bases and J dropped 5; count of bases not matched to a gene: 4. The CDR3 runs to 15 residues. CDR3 sequence reads: CASSRDRGVNEKLFF. The CDR3 bases are TGTGCCAGCAGCCGGGACAGGGGGGTCAATGAAAAACTGTTTTTT. The full variable domain, rest sourced from reference TRBV11-3 and TRBJ1-4, is EAGVVQSPRYKIIEKKQPVAFWCNPISGHNTLYWYLQNLGQGPELLIRYENEEAVDDSQLPKDRFSAERLKGVDSTLKIQPAELGDSAVYLCASSRDRGVNEKLFFGSGTQLSVL.

In nucleotides, the CDR3 is TGTGCCAGCAGCCAAAGGCAGGGGAATGAAAAACTGTTTTTT. As protein: CASSQRQGNEKLFF. The chain links TRBV3-1 (or the pseudogene TRBV3-2) to TRBJ1-4, with D perhaps matching TRBD1 (6 bases). Germline V lookup: CDR1 LGHDT, CDR2 YNNKEL (reference sequence). Trimming left V 2 bases short and J 5 bases short, with 9 bases between. This CDR3 has 14 amino acids.

CDR3 sequence: CASSRDRATYEQYF. CDR3 nucleotide sequence: TGTGCCAGCAGCCGGGACAGGGCAACCTACGAGCAGTACTTC. The chain links TRBV7-8 to TRBJ2-7, with 9 bases aligning to TRBD1. V lost 5 bases and J lost 2; bases outside the gene matches: 4. Germline-derived CDR1 and CDR2 are SGHVS and FQNEAQ. The CDR3 contains 14 residues.

The chain is built from TRBV28 and TRBJ1-6, with a weak D call TRBD1 (5 bases). From germline, CDR1 is MDHEN and CDR2 SYDVKM. Trimming left V 6 bases short and J 9 bases short, with 15 bases between. The CDR3 loop spans 14 amino acids. The CDR3 loop reads CASRAAQALSPLHF. The CDR3 DNA reads TGTGCCAGCAGGGCGGCACAGGCTCTTTCACCCCTCCACTTT.

This rearrangement joins TRBV23-1 to TRBJ2-7; weak D call: TRBD1 (5 bases). TRBV23-1 is assigned to the ORF class and has an uncertain function. The CDR3 totals 12 residues. V lost 11 bases and J lost 5, with 16 bases in between. The chain's CDR3 is CAPGPFPDEQYV. In DNA form, the CDR3 reads TGCGCCCCAGGGCCGTTCCCGGACGAGCAGTACGTC.

This sequence joins TRBV5-1 and TRBJ1-6, with 11 bases fitting TRBD1. V lost 4 bases and J lost 7; bases outside the gene matches: 7. This CDR3 spans 16 amino acids. Germline CDR1 and CDR2: SGHRS and YFSETQ. In DNA, the CDR3 is TGCGCCAGCAGCCCCGGGGGACAGGGGGGAAATTCACCCCTCCACTTT. Translated, it gives CASSPGGQGGNSPLHF.

V is TRBV5-1 and J is TRBJ1-1; TRBD1 agrees at 7 bases. J was trimmed by 3 bases and V by 4 bases; bases with no gene match: 12. Per the germline V gene, CDR1 is SGHRS and CDR2 is YFSETQ. The CDR3 has 16 amino acids. CDR3 sequence (DNA): TGCGCCAGCAGCCAAACAGGGGTGTCGGTTTACACTGAAGCTTTCTTT. It translates to CASSQTGVSVYTEAFF.

The DNA for the CDR3 is TGCGCCAGCAGCCTTAGCGGGAATGAGCAGTTCTTC. This translates into CASSLSGNEQFF. This chain links TRBV4-1 with TRBJ2-1, with 7 nucleotides matching TRBD2. V shed 4 bases and J 7 bases; nucleotides not matched to a gene: 1. The CDR3 sequence is 12 residues long. Germline CDR1 is MGHRA and CDR2 is YSYEKL.

The rearrangement uses TRBV6-6 and TRBJ1-4; 9 bases are shared with TRBD1. This CDR3 contains 16 residues. The V gene end was trimmed by 1 base and the J gene end by 6 bases; junction bases not matched to a gene: 6. CDR1 MNHNY and CDR2 SVGAGI come from the germline V gene (reference sequence). This chain's CDR3 is CASSYWRQGVHEKLFF. The DNA of the CDR3 is TGTGCCAGCAGTTACTGGCGACAGGGGGTACATGAAAAACTGTTTTTT.

This clone was detected a few times. This chain joins TRBV6-1 and TRBJ1-3; D perhaps matches TRBD1 (6 bases). V was pared by 0 bases and J by 0 bases, with 9 bases between. The CDR3 is made up of 16 amino acids. CDR1 and CDR2 from the germline V gene are MNHNS and SASEGT. Here the CDR3 reads CASSEASGDSGNTIYF. The CDR3 nucleotides are TGTGCCAGCAGTGAAGCCTCAGGGGACTCTGGAAACACCATATATTTT.

This clone was recorded a few times. This rearrangement joins TRBV19 to TRBJ2-3, with D perhaps matching TRBD2 (7 bases). From germline, CDR1 is LNHDA and CDR2 SQIVND (reference sequence). V gave up 4 bases and J gave up 3 bases, with 26 bases separating them. The CDR3 loop spans 19 amino acids. The CDR3 loop reads CASSKGSWGAGVGTDTQYF. The CDR3 nucleotides are TGTGCCAGTAGTAAAGGCTCCTGGGGGGCGGGAGTTGGGACAGATACGCAGTATTTT.

The chain recombines TRBV5-1 with TRBJ2-7; a possible D gene is TRBD2 (5 bases). V lost 4 bases, J lost 3 bases, and 17 bases lay in between. The CDR3 has 15 residues. Germline V gives CDR1 SGHRS, CDR2 YFSETQ. CDR3 region: CASSPGKDSGYEQYV. The CDR3 DNA is TGCGCCAGCAGCCCAGGAAAGGACTCTGGCTACGAGCAGTACGTC.

The chain is built from TRBV29-1 and TRBJ1-5, with 9 bases lining up with TRBD1. V lost 6 bases and J lost 5; bases outside the gene matches: 5. Per germline, CDR1 SQVTM and CDR2 ANQGSEA. This CDR3 has 13 residues. Here the CDR3 DNA reads TGCAGCGTCATACAGGGGGCAGATCAGCCCCAGCATTTT. Its protein product is CSVIQGADQPQHF.

This clone was detected once. The chain links TRBV27 to TRBJ2-5; 9 nucleotides line up with TRBD1. Looked up from germline, CDR1 is MNHEY and CDR2 is SMNVEV (reference sequence). J gave up 5 bases and V 8 bases, and 9 bases lay outside the gene matches. The CDR3 runs 14 residues. The CDR3 loop reads CASGPGQGWETQYF. In nucleotides, the CDR3 is TGTGCCAGCGGGCCGGGACAGGGATGGGAGACCCAGTACTTC.

Remarks on this clone: At the DNA level, this CDR3 is encoded by other sequences in the same sample as well. The V and J genes are TRBV5-4 and TRBJ2-5; the D is unclear. CDR3 length: 12 residues. Germline V CDR1 and CDR2: SGHNT, YYREEE (reference sequence). Trimming cost V 4 bases and J 2 bases, with 6 bases left between them. The CDR3 protein is CASSLSQETQYF. CDR3 nucleotides: TGTGCCAGCAGCCTCTCTCAAGAGACCCAGTACTTC.

The sample holds a few counts of this clone. The chain is built from TRBV3-1 (or the pseudogene TRBV3-2) and TRBJ2-7; weak D call: TRBD1 (6 bases). CDR3 length: 14 residues. V shed 4 bases and J shed 0 bases, with 10 bases lying between them. The germline V gene encodes CDR1 LGHDT and CDR2 YNNKEL (reference sequence). CDR3 nucleotides: TGTGCCAGCAGCCGGGACACCACCTCCTACGAGCAGTACTTC. Residues: CASSRDTTSYEQYF.

The chain links TRBV29-1 to TRBJ2-3; 9 bases are shared with TRBD1. CDR1 and CDR2 (germline): SQVTM, ANQGSEA. The CDR3 runs to 13 residues. The junction had 2 bases not matched to a gene; V was cut back by 4 bases and J by 3 bases. The CDR3 region has the DNA TGCAGCGTTGGGGACAGGGCAACAGATACGCAGTATTTT. This sequence encodes CSVGDRATDTQYF.

The chain recombines TRBV24-1 with TRBJ2-2, with TRBD2 matching over 8 bases. Germline V gene data show CDR1 as KGHDR and CDR2 as SFDVKD. This CDR3 is built from 14 residues. V was pared by 10 bases and J by 4 bases, with 7 bases of the junction left unmatched. In nucleotides, the CDR3 is TGTGCCACTGGCGCGGGGGGTGTCACCGGGGAGCTGTTTTTT. Translated: CATGAGGVTGELFF.

The chain joins TRBV29-1 to TRBJ2-5; 7 nucleotides agree with TRBD1. The germline CDR1 and CDR2 sequences are SQVTM and ANQGSEA. V trimming: 7 bases; J trimming: 2 bases; junction bases outside the gene matches: 10. This CDR3 comprises 14 residues. Here the CDR3 reads CSANRGSQQETQYF. The CDR3 DNA is TGCAGCGCAAACAGGGGCTCACAACAAGAGACCCAGTACTTC.

This clone showed up just a few times. This chain uses TRBV10-1 with TRBJ1-5; perhaps TRBD1 as D (5 bases). Trimming left V 4 bases short and J 6 bases short, with 10 bases between. This CDR3 has 13 amino acids. The germline V gene encodes CDR1 WNHNN and CDR2 SYGVQD (reference sequence). The CDR3 bases are TGCGCCAGCAGTGTTGACAGTCCTCAGCCCCAGCATTTT. Its translation: CASSVDSPQPQHF.

A single count supports this clone. This chain links TRBV6-6 with TRBJ2-7; 8 nucleotides agree with TRBD2. The CDR3 is made up of 16 amino acids. V dropped 2 bases and J dropped 2; count of bases not matched to a gene: 8. Per the germline V gene, CDR1 is MNHNY and CDR2 is SVGAGI (reference sequence). DNA for the CDR3: TGTGCCAGCAGTTACCCCGGGGGGGGCAACCCCTACGAGCAGTACTTC. The encoded protein is CASSYPGGGNPYEQYF.

The gene calls are TRBV6-5 and TRBJ2-7; D is possibly TRBD1 (5 bases). The V end lost 5 bases, the J end lost 0 bases, and 8 bases lay between the germline ends. CDR1 is MNHEY and CDR2 is SVGAGI in the germline V gene. This CDR3 is 13 amino acids long. The CDR3 loop is CASSQQASYEQYF. CDR3 nucleotides: TGTGCCAGCAGTCAACAGGCCTCCTACGAGCAGTACTTC.

V is TRBV24-1 and J is TRBJ2-3; a possible D gene is TRBD1 (6 bases). The CDR3 has 16 amino acids. Trimming removed 4 bases from V and 4 bases from J, with 17 bases in between. Germline V CDR1 and CDR2: KGHDR, SFDVKD. In DNA form, the CDR3 reads TGTGCCACCAGTGACACGAACAAAGGACAGTCAGATACGCAGTATTTT. This encodes CATSDTNKGQSDTQYF.